This entry features one T cell receptor (beta chain) sequence. The source of the sample is a study of human T cells and chemical hapten exposure. Individual cDNA molecules had unique molecular identifiers attached to them by the library. Via MiXCR, TCRdb re-called the RACE reads, giving one row per CDR3 protein. The sample shows approximately 68,000 distinct CDR3 sequences, around 7.9% of them seen only once. The time point here: patch test 2, 6 weeks after DPC sensitization. This sample's treatment: therapeutic diphenylcyclopropenone sensitization with weekly scalp DPC. The TCR sequence derives from a woman between 45 and 60 years old with alopecia areata. Some clones in this sample may be carry-over from other donors' samples. Here the sequenced sample was whole blood, taken in connection with sensitization to the hapten diphenylcyclopropenone (DPC).

The CDR3 DNA sequence: TGTGCCAGCAGTTTACCCCCTAGCACAGATACGCAGTATTTT. Amino acid sequence: CASSLPPSTDTQYF. The chain is built from TRBV28 and TRBJ2-3; D is unresolved. Trimming took off 2 bases at V and 0 bases at J, with 6 bases between the two ends. Per germline, CDR1 MDHEN and CDR2 SYDVKM. The CDR3 loop spans 14 amino acids.